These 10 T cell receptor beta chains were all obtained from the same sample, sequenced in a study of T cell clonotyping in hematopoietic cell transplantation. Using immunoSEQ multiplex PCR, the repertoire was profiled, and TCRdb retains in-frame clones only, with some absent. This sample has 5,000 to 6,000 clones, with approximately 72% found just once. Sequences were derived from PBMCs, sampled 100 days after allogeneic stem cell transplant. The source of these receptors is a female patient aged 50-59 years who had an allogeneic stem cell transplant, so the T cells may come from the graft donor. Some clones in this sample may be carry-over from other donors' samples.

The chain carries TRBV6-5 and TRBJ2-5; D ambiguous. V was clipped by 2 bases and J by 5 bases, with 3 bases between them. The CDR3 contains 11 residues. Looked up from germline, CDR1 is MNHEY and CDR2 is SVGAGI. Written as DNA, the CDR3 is TGTGCCAGCAGTTACATGGAGACCCAGTACTTC. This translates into CASSYMETQYF.

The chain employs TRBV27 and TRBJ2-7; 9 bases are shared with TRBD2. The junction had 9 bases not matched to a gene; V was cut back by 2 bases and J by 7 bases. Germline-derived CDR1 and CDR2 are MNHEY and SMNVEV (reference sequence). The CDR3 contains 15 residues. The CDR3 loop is CASSLEPGLAKEQYF. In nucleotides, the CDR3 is TGTGCCAGCAGTTTAGAACCGGGACTAGCTAAGGAGCAGTACTTC.

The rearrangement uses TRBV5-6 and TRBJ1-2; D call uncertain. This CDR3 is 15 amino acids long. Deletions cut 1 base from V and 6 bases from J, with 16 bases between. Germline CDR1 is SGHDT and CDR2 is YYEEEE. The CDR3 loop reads CASSLFSQAQDGYTF. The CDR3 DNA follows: TGTGCCAGCAGCTTGTTCTCCCAGGCCCAAGATGGCTACACCTTC.

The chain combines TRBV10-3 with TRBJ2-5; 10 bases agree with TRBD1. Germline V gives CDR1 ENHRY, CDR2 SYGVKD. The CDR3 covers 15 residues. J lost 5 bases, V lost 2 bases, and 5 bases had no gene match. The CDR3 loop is CAISEGQGVRETQYF. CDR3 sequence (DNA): TGTGCCATCAGTGAGGGACAGGGGGTTAGGGAGACCCAGTACTTC.

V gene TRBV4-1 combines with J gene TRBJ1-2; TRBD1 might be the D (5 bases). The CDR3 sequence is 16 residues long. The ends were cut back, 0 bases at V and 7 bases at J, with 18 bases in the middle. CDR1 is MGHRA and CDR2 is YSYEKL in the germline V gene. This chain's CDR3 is CASSQDADRGRLGYTF. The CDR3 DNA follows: TGCGCCAGCAGCCAAGATGCAGACAGAGGACGGCTTGGCTACACCTTC.

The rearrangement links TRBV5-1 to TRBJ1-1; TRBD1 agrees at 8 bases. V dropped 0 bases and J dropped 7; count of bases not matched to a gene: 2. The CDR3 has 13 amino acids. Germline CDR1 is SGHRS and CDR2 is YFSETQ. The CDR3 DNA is TGCGCCAGCAGCTTGGACGGACAGGGTGAAGCTTTCTTT. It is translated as CASSLDGQGEAFF.

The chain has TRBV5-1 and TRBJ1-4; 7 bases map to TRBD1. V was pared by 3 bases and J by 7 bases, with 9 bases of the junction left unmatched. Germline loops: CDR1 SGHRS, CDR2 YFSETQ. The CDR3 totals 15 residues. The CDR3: CASSYSGGSGEKLFF. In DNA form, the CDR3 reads TGCGCCAGCAGCTACTCAGGGGGGAGTGGTGAAAAACTGTTTTTT.

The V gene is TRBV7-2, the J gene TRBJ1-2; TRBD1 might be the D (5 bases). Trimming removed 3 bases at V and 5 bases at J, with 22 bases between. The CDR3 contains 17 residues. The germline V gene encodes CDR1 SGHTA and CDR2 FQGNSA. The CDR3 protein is CASSLTQPRRDSYGYTF. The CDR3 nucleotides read TGTGCCAGCAGCTTGACCCAGCCCCGTCGTGACAGTTATGGCTACACCTTC.

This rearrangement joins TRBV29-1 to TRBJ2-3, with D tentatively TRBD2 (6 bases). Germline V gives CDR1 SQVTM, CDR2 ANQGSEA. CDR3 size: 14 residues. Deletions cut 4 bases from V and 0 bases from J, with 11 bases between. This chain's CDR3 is CSVGRRASTDTQYF. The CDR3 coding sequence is TGCAGCGTTGGTAGGAGGGCAAGCACAGATACGCAGTATTTT.

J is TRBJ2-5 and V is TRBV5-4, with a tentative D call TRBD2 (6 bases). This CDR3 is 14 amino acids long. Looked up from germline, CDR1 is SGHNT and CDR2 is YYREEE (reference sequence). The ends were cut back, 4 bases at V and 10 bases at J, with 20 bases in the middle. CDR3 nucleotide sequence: TGTGCCAGCAGCCCGGAGGGACCCCGAAGAGACCAGTACTTC. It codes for CASSPEGPRRDQYF.